This T cell receptor beta chain originates from a study of blood T cell repertoires in COVID-19. Across the study: Italy, Spain and the United States were the sources of the convalescent and acute COVID-19 samples.

The germline CDR1 and CDR2 sequences are LGHDT and YNNKEL (reference sequence). The germline V and J ends were trimmed by 1 base and 2 bases, with 15 bases remaining between them. The CDR3 is made up of 17 amino acids. Recruits, aged about 18 to 100 years, lived in about two dozen US areas. Which cohort a participant joined came from the clinical history participants gave. Two negative PCRs, clearance, or symptom resolution characterized the recovered Cohort 3 donors. Clones were sequenced by immunoSEQ multiplex PCR, and TCRdb holds only the in-frame ones, with some missing. The sample lists 250,000 to 300,000 clones; approximately 84% were seen once.

The origin of this receptor is a young man who had recovered from COVID-19. The chain carries TRBV3-1 (or the pseudogene TRBV3-2) and TRBJ1-5, with D possibly being TRBD1 (5 bases). Sequencing was carried out using PBMCs or T cells enriched from blood (not recorded which). This CDR3 reads CASSQGYGGRGNQPQHF. CDR3 bases: TGTGCCAGCAGCCAAGGATACGGGGGTCGGGGCAATCAGCCCCAGCATTTT.